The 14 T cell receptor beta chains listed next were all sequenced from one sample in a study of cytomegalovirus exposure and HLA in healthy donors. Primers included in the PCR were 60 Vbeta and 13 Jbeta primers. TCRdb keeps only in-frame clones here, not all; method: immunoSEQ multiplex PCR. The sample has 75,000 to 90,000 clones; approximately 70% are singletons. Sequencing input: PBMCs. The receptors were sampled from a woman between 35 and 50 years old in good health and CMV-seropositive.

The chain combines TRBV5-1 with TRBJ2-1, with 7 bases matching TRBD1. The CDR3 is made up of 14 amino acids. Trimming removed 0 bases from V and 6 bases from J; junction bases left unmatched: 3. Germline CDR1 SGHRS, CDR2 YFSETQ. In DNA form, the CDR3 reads TGCGCCAGCAGCTTGGGGCAGGGGGTCAATGAGCAGTTCTTC. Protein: CASSLGQGVNEQFF.

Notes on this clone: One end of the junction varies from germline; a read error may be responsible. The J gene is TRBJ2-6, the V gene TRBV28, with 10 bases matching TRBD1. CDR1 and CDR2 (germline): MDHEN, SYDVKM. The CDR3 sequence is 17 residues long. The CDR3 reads CASSFSGQGWGANVLPF. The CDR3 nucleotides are TGTGCCAGCAGTTTTTCGGGACAGGGGTGGGGGGCCAACGTCCTGCCTTTC.

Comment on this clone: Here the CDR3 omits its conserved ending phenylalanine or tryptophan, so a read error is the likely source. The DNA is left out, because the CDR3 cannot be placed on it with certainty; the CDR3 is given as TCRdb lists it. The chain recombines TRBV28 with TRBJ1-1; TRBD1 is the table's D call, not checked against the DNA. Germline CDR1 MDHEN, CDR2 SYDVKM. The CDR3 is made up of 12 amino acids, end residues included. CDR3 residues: CASSLGTASPEI.

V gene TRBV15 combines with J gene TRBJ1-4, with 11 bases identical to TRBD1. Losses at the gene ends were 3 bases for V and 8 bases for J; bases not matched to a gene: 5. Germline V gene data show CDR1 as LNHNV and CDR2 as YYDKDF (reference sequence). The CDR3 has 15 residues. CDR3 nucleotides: TGTGCCACCAGCAGTGAGGACAGGGGGCTGGAAAAACTGTTTTTT. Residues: CATSSEDRGLEKLFF.

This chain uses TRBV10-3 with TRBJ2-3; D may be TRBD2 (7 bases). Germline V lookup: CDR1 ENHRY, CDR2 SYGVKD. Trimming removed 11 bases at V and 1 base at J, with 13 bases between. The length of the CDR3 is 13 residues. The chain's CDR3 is CAVKGGGTDTQYF. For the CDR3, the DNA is TGTGCCGTCAAGGGGGGGGGCACAGATACGCAGTATTTT.

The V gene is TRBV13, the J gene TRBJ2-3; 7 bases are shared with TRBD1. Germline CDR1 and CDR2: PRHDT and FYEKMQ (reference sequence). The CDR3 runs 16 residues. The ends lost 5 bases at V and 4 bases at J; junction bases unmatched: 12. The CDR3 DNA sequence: TGTGCCAGCAGCCCCCGACAGGGTGGATTGTCAGATACGCAGTATTTT. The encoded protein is CASSPRQGGLSDTQYF.

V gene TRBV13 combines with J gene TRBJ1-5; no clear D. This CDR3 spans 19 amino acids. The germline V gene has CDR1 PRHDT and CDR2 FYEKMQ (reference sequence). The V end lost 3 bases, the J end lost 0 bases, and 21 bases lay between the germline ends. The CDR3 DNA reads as TGTGCCAGCAGCTTGGTAGGCAGGCCCGAGCAATATAGCAATCAGCCCCAGCATTTT. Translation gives CASSLVGRPEQYSNQPQHF.

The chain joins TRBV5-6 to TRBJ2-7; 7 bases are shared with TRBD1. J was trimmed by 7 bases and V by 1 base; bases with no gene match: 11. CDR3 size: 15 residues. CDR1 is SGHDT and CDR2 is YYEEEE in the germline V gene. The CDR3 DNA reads TGTGCCAGCAGCTTGTGGTGGCAGGGGGTGGGAGAGCAGTACTTC. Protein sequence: CASSLWWQGVGEQYF.

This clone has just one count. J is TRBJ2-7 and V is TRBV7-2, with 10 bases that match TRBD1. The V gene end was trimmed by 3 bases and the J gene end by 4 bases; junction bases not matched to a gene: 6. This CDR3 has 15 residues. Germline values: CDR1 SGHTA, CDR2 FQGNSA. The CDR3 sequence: CASSLGTGVGYEQYF. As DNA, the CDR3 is TGTGCCAGCAGCTTGGGGACAGGGGTTGGGTACGAGCAGTACTTC.

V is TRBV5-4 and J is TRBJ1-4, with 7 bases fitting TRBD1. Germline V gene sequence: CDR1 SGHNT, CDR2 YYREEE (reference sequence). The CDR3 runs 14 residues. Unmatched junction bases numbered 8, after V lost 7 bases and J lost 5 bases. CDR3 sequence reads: CASQLDRVNEKLFF. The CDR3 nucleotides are TGTGCCAGCCAACTCGACAGGGTAAATGAAAAACTGTTTTTT.

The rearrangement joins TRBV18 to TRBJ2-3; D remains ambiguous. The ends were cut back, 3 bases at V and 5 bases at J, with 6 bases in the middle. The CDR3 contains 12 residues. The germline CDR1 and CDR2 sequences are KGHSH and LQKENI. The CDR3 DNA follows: TGTGCCAGCTCACCCGCTAGAGATACGCAGTATTTT. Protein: CASSPARDTQYF. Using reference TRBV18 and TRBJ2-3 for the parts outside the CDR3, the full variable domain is NAGVMQNPRHLVRRRGQEARLRCSPMKGHSHVYWYRQLPEEGLKFMVYLQKENIIDESGMPKERFSAEFPKEGPSILRIQQVVRGDSAAYFCASSPARDTQYFGPGTRLTVL.

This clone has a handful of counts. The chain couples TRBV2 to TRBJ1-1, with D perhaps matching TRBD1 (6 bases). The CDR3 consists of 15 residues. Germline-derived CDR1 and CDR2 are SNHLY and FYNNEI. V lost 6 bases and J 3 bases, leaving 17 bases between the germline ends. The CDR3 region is CASRGSGQLYTEAFF. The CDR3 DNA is TGTGCCAGCAGGGGCTCCGGACAGCTCTACACTGAAGCTTTCTTT. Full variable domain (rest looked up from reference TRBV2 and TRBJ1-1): EPEVTQTPSHQVTQMGQEVILRCVPISNHLYFYWYRQILGQKVEFLVSFYNNEISEKSEIFDDQFSVERPDGSNFTLKIRSTKLEDSAMYFCASRGSGQLYTEAFFGQGTRLTVV.

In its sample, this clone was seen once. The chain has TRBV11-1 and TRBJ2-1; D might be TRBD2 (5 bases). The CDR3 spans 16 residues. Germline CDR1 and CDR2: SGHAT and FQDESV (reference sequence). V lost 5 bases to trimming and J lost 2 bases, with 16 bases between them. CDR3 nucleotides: TGTGCCAGCAGCCCCGCCGGCCGGGGAACCTACAATGAGCAGTTCTTC. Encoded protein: CASSPAGRGTYNEQFF.

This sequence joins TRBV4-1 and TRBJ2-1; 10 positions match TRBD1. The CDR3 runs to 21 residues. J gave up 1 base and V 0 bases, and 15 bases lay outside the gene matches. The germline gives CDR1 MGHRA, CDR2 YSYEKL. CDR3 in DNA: TGCGCCAGCAGCCAAGATGATAGGGACAGGGGCGCCGTGGGGTCCTACAATGAGCAGTTCTTC. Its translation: CASSQDDRDRGAVGSYNEQFF.